The source of this T cell receptor (beta chain) is a study of CD8 T cells in Susac syndrome (dated by TCRdb to between 2019 and 2020). Background on the whole study: Among the sequenced Susac syndrome patients, about six had clinically active disease and roughly eight were in clinical remission. Susac syndrome patients were therapy-naive, on corticosteroids (some also receiving IVIg), or on IVIg alone at blood withdrawal. Whether CD8+ T cell activation and differentiation in Susac syndrome was antigen driven was tested using repertoire sequencing. The study compared CD8+ T cell repertoire clonality among over 9 healthy donors, roughly 14 Susac syndrome patients and roughly 15 multiple sclerosis patients.

Peripheral blood CD8+ and CD4+ T cells from healthy donors, Susac syndrome patients and multiple sclerosis patients were profiled by high-throughput TCR beta sequencing. Recently defined diagnostic criteria for definite or probable disease were met by the Susac syndrome patients. CD8+ TEMRA cells were enriched by FACS, while bulk CD8+ and CD4+ T cells were purified by magnetic negative isolation. Blood was drawn into EDTA tubes, processed within 24 hours, and PBMCs were isolated by density gradient centrifugation. PBMCs destined for TCR sequencing were cryopreserved in liquid nitrogen and later thawed in a 37 °C water bath. The sorted or isolated CD4+, CD8+ and CD8+ TEMRA cells reached a purity of at least 90%. Turning to this clonotype: The clone's antigen remains unknown. No much larger clonotype is one base removed from it; base qualities were not supplied.

CDR1 and CDR2, per the germline V gene, are MNHEY and SVGEGT. After removal of 4 bases from V and 5 bases from J, the junction retains 7 bases not matched to a gene. The CDR3 starts with the cysteine, ends with the phenylalanine, and has 16 residues. Only the CDR3 part of the read is kept: 48 bases, read in frame from the first base. RNA was extracted using the RNeasy kit, and roughly 0.45 to 1 microgram was reverse transcribed with random hexamers. TCR beta CDR3 regions were amplified with the immunoSEQ multiplex PCR assay covering 54 Vbeta and 13 Jbeta segments. PCR amplification bias was corrected by using a synthetic template baseline for primer optimization and computational correction. The paper's data handling went like this. Reads were assigned to V, D and J genes according to IMGT and analyzed in immunoSEQ Analyzer, with only productive sequences retained. Clonality was computed as one minus Shannon entropy normalized by log2 of the number of productive unique sequences. For each patient and control, public and private clones were evaluated among the 100 most prevalent clones. A clone was defined as Susac-specific if it was absent from the healthy and MS cohorts, from more than 850 published viral clones and from other ImmuneACCESS disease sequences. In TCRdb, the public reads were trimmed at Q25 with fastp and aligned with MiXCR, with productive beta chains retained. Records with the same CDR3 protein are collapsed into one entry carrying the most frequent genes and DNA. The V and J calls come from TCRdb's annotation, not from the publication. Recorded for this sample are around 90,000 distinct CDR3 sequences; approximately 96% of them occurred a single time. The top ten clonotypes cover roughly 0.68% of the sample.

Paper-wide results and their limitations: The study acknowledged that relatively few individuals were included in the TCR sequencing and HLA analysis. Looking at Susac-specific public clones, the researchers identified some 16 in the total CD8+ repertoire and a few in the CD8+ TEMRA repertoire. Clonal expansion was seen in Susac syndrome CD8+ repertoires, peaking in CD8+ TEMRA cells and being greater in clinically active patients than in remitting ones.

The sequencing input was CD8+ T cells from PBMCs. This clonotype was sampled from a human donor with Susac syndrome. Rearrangement joined TRBV6-2 or TRBV6-3 to TRBJ2-5; a stretch of 13 junction bases matches TRBD2. For the CDR3, the sequence is CASSSMGLAGFETQYF. The nucleotide sequence reads as follows: TGTGCCAGCAGTTCCATGGGACTAGCGGGGTTCGAGACCCAGTACTTC.